These T cell receptor beta chains were read from a single sample in a study of regulatory T cells in long-lasting Graves disease. Using its own MiXCR run on the multiplex PCR reads, TCRdb lists one record per CDR3 protein. Found here are 200,000 to 250,000 distinct CDR3 sequences, around 21% of them singletons; the top ten hold about 15%. Sequenced here: peripheral blood mononuclear cells (PBMCs), sampled at new diagnosis, from a patient treated with antithyroid drugs. The receptors here all came from a female donor with Graves disease. Both conserved end residues are part of each CDR3. Each record gives: D gene, J gene, clone size, V gene, CDR3 protein, CDR3 DNA. D genes are given only for firm matches. Some rows mark clone size as missing; the rest say once, few, many or name a class of expanded clone.

d_call: .
j_call: TRBJ2-5
clone_size: many
v_call: TRBV29-1
cdr3_aa: CSVEGTANLQETQYF
cdr3_nt: TGCAGCGTTGAAGGAACAGCGAACCTACAAGAGACCCAGTACTTC

d_call: .
j_call: TRBJ1-5
clone_size: many
v_call: TRBV19
cdr3_aa: CASSIFALRRTNGQPQHF
cdr3_nt: TGTGCCAGTAGTATATTCGCTCTACGACGGACCAACGGTCAGCCCCAGCATTTT

d_call: .
j_call: TRBJ2-1
clone_size: many
v_call: TRBV6-2/TRBV6-3
cdr3_aa: CASLKIQHNEQFF
cdr3_nt: TGTGCCAGCTTAAAAATACAGCACAATGAGCAGTTCTTC

d_call: .
j_call: TRBJ1-6
clone_size: many
v_call: TRBV6-1
cdr3_aa: CASSELGTGNSPLHF
cdr3_nt: TGTGCCAGCAGTGAACTCGGGACGGGAAATTCACCCCTCCACTTT

d_call: .
j_call: TRBJ2-2
clone_size: many
v_call: TRBV10-2
cdr3_aa: CASSDPVSRRVTNTGELFF
cdr3_nt: TGCGCCAGCAGTGACCCAGTTTCCCGCCGGGTCACGAACACCGGGGAGCTGTTTTTT

d_call: .
j_call: TRBJ2-5
clone_size: many
v_call: TRBV5-6
cdr3_aa: CASSFPGETQYF
cdr3_nt: TGTGCCAGCAGCTTTCCGGGAGAGACCCAGTACTTC

d_call: .
j_call: TRBJ2-3
clone_size: .
v_call: TRBV7-9
cdr3_aa: CASSLWASTNTQYF
cdr3_nt: TGTGCCAGCAGCTTGTGGGCTAGCACAAATACGCAGTATTTT

d_call: .
j_call: TRBJ2-6
clone_size: many
v_call: TRBV5-1
cdr3_aa: CASSFKSSGANVLTF
cdr3_nt: TGCGCCAGCAGCTTTAAGAGTTCTGGGGCCAACGTCCTGACTTTC

d_call: TRBD1
j_call: TRBJ1-5
clone_size: .
v_call: TRBV20-1
cdr3_aa: CSARTGLNQPQHF
cdr3_nt: TGCAGTGCCAGGACAGGGCTCAATCAGCCCCAGCATTTT

d_call: TRBD1
j_call: TRBJ1-4
clone_size: .
v_call: TRBV29-1
cdr3_aa: CSVTPQGNEKLFF
cdr3_nt: TGCAGCGTCACTCCACAGGGGAATGAAAAACTGTTTTTT

d_call: .
j_call: TRBJ2-3
clone_size: few
v_call: TRBV7-6
cdr3_aa: CASSLDVDSSYTDTQYF
cdr3_nt: TGTGCCAGCAGCTTAGACGTCGACTCTTCCTACACAGATACGCAGTATTTT

d_call: .
j_call: TRBJ2-7
clone_size: many
v_call: TRBV6-2/TRBV6-3
cdr3_aa: CASSYWVTGSYEQYF
cdr3_nt: TGTGCCAGCAGTTACTGGGTGACAGGCTCCTACGAGCAGTACTTC

d_call: TRBD1
j_call: TRBJ2-3
clone_size: .
v_call: TRBV7-9
cdr3_aa: CASSHRDRELYTDTQYF
cdr3_nt: TGTGCCAGCAGCCACCGGGACAGGGAACTCTACACAGATACGCAGTATTTT

d_call: .
j_call: TRBJ2-1
clone_size: .
v_call: TRBV28
cdr3_aa: CASSLYRVVDEQFF
cdr3_nt: TGTGCCAGCAGTTTATACAGGGTAGTGGATGAGCAGTTCTTC

d_call: .
j_call: TRBJ2-3
clone_size: many
v_call: TRBV7-2
cdr3_aa: CASSFFSTSSDTQYF
cdr3_nt: TGTGCCAGCAGCTTCTTTTCTACGAGTTCAGATACGCAGTATTTT

d_call: TRBD1
j_call: TRBJ2-3
clone_size: many
v_call: TRBV27
cdr3_aa: CASMQQGATDTQYF
cdr3_nt: TGTGCCAGCATGCAACAGGGGGCCACAGATACGCAGTATTTT